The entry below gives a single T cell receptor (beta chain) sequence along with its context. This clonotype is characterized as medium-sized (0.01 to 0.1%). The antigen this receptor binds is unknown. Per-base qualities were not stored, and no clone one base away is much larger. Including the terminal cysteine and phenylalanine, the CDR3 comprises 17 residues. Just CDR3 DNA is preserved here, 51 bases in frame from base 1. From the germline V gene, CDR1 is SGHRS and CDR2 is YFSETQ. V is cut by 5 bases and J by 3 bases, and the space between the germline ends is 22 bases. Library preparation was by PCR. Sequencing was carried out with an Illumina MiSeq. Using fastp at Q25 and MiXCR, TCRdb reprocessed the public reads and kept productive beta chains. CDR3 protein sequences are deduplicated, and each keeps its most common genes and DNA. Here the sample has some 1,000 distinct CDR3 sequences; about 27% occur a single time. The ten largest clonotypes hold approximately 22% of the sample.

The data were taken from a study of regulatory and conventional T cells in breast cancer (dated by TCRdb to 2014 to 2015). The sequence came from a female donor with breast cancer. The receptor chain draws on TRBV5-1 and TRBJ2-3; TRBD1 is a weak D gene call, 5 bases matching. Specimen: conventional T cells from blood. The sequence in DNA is TGCGCCAGCAGTAAACGGCGAGGACAACCCCTGACAGATACGCAGTATTTT. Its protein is CASSKRRGQPLTDTQYF.